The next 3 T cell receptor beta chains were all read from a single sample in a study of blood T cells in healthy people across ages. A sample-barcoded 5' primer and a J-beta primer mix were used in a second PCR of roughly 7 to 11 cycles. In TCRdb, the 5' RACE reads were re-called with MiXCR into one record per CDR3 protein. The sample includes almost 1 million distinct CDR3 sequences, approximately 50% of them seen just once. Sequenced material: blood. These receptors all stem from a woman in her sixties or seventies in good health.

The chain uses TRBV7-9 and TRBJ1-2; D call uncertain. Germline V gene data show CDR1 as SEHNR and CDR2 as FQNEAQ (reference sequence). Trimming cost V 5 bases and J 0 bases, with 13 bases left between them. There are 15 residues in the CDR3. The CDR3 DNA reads TGTGCCAGCAGCAAAGTCCTAGGACCTAACTATGGCTACACCTTC. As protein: CASSKVLGPNYGYTF.

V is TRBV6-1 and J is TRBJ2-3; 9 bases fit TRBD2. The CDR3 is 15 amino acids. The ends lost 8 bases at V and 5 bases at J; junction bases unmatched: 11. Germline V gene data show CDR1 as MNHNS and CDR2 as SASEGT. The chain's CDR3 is CASRRGGRVIDTQYF. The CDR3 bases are TGTGCCAGCCGCCGGGGCGGGAGGGTGATAGATACGCAGTATTTT.

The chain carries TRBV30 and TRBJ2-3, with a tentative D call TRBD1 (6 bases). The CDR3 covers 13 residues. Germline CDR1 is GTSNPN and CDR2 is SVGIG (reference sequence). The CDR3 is CASGQNGADTQYF. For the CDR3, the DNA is TGTGCATCCGGACAGAATGGGGCAGATACGCAGTATTTT.